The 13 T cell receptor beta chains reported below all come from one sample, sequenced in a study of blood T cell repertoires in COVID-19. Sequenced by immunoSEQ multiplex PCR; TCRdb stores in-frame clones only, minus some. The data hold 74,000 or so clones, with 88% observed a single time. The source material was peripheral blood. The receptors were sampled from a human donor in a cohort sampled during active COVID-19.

CDR3 protein: CASRRSSGRYEQYF. The CDR3 bases are TGTGCCAGCAGACGTTCGTCAGGGCGGTACGAGCAGTACTTC. This sequence joins TRBV19 and TRBJ2-7, with D possibly TRBD1 on 5 matching bases. The CDR3 sequence is 14 residues long. Germline CDR1 reads LNHDA; CDR2 reads SQIVND (reference sequence). Trimming stripped 9 bases from V and 4 bases from J, with 19 bases between. The complete variable domain, with remaining parts taken from reference TRBV19 and TRBJ2-7, reads DGGITQSPKYLFRKEGQNVTLSCEQNLNHDAMYWYRQDPGQGLRLIYYSQIVNDFQKGDIAEGYSVSREKKESFPLTVTSAQKNPTAFYLCASRRSSGRYEQYFGPGTRLTVT.

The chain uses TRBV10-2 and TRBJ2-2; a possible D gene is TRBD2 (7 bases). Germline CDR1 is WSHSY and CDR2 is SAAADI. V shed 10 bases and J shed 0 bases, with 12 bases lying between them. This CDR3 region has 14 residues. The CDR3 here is CATLGGANTGELFF. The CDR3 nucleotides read TGCGCCACCTTAGGGGGGGCGAACACCGGGGAGCTGTTTTTT.

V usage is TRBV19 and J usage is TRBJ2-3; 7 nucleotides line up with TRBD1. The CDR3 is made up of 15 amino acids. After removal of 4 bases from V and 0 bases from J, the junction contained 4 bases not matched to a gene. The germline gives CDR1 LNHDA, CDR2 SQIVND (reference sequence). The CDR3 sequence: CASSKRGPSTDTQYF. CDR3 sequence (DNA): TGTGCCAGTAGTAAAAGGGGGCCTAGCACAGATACGCAGTATTTT.

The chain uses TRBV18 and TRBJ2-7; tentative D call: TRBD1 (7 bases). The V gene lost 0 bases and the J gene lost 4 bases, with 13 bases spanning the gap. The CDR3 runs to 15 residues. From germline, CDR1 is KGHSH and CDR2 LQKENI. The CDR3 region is CASSPPVRGRYEQYF. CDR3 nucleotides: TGTGCCAGCTCACCACCGGTCAGGGGGAGGTACGAGCAGTACTTC.

The CDR3 bases are TGTGCCAGCAGCTTAGGATTAGTCGGAGGGGCGGACACCGGGGAGCTGTTTTTT. Translation: CASSLGLVGGADTGELFF. The rearrangement joins TRBV13 to TRBJ2-2; tentative D call: TRBD2 (6 bases). The CDR3 has 18 amino acids. V was pared by 0 bases and J by 3 bases, with 17 bases between. Germline V lookup: CDR1 PRHDT, CDR2 FYEKMQ (reference sequence). Variable domain in full (rest from reference TRBV13 and TRBJ2-2): AAGVIQSPRHLIKEKRETATLKCYPIPRHDTVYWYQQGPGQDPQFLISFYEKMQSDKGSIPDRFSAQQFSDYHSELNMSSLELGDSALYFCASSLGLVGGADTGELFFGEGSRLTVL.

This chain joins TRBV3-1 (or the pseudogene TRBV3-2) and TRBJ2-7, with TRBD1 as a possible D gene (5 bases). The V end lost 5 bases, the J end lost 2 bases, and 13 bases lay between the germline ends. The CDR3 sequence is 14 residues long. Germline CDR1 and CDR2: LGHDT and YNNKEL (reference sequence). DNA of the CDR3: TGTGCCAGCAGCACGAGTCCAGGGCCCTACGAGCAGTACTTC. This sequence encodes CASSTSPGPYEQYF.

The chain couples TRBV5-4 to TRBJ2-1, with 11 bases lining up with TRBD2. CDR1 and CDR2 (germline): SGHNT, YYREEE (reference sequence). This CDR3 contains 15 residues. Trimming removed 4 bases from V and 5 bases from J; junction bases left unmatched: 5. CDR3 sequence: CASSPPGLADNEQFF. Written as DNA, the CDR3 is TGTGCCAGCAGCCCGCCGGGACTAGCGGACAATGAGCAGTTCTTC.

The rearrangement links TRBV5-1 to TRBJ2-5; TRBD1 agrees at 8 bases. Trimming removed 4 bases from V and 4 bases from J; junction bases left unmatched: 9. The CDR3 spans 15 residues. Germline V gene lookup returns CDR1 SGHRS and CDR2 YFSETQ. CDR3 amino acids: CASSTSPGGPETQYF. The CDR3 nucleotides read TGCGCCAGCAGCACCTCTCCAGGGGGCCCAGAGACCCAGTACTTC.

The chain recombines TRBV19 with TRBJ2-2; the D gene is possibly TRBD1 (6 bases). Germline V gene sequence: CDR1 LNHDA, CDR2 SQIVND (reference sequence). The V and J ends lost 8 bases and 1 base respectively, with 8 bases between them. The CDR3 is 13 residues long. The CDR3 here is CASSTGNTGELFF. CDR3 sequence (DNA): TGTGCCAGTTCGACAGGGAACACCGGGGAGCTGTTTTTT.

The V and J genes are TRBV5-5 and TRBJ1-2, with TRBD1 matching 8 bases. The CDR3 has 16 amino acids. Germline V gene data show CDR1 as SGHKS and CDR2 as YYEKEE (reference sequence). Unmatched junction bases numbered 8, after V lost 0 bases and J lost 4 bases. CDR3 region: CASSLEAADRGYGYTF. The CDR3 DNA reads TGTGCCAGCAGCTTGGAGGCTGCTGACAGGGGCTATGGCTACACCTTC.

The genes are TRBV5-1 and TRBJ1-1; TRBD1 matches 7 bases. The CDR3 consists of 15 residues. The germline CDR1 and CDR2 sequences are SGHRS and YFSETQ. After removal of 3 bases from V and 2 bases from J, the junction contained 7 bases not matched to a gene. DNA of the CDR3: TGCGCCAGCAGCTCGGGACAGACCCAAAACACTGAAGCTTTCTTT. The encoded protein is CASSSGQTQNTEAFF.

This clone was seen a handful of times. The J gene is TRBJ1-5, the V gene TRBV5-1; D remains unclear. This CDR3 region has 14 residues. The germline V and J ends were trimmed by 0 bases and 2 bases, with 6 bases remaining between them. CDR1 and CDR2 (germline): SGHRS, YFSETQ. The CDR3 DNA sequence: TGCGCCAGCAGCTTGGGAGTTGGCAATCAGCCCCAGCATTTT. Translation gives CASSLGVGNQPQHF.

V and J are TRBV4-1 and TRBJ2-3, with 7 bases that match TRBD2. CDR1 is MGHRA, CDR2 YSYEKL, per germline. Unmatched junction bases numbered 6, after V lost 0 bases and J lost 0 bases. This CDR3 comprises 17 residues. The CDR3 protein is CASSQDGAGVSTDTQYF. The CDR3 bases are TGCGCCAGCAGCCAAGATGGGGCGGGGGTTAGCACAGATACGCAGTATTTT.